What follows are 27 T cell receptor beta chains derived from one specimen sequenced in a study of cytomegalovirus exposure and HLA in healthy donors (dated by TCRdb to about 2017). Libraries were constructed by the immunoSEQ multiplex PCR assay. The multiplex PCR relied on a mix of 60 forward primers for TCR Vbeta segments and 13 reverse primers for TCR Jbeta segments. TCRdb's version of the immuneACCESS table is confined to in-frame rearrangements and falls short of the full clone set. An unresolved V gene accounts for under half of the shortfall where checked; the remainder is of unknown origin. The sample table shows 98,000 or so clones, and approximately 78% are seen once. Approximately 1.9% of the sample lies in the top ten. The sample taken for sequencing was PBMCs. The receptors were gathered from a woman between 35 and 50 years old in good health and CMV-seronegative.

V and J are TRBV14 and TRBJ1-4, with TRBD1 matching 9 bases. CDR1 is SGHDN and CDR2 is FVKESK in the germline V gene. CDR3 length: 15 amino acids. V lost 5 bases to trimming and J lost 7 bases; unmatched junction nucleotides: 8. The CDR3 DNA is TGTGCCAGCAGCAAACGGAGACAGGGGGGTGAAAAACTGTTTTTT. Translating it yields CASSKRRQGGEKLFF.

The table lists this clone with a few counts. This chain uses TRBV6-5 with TRBJ2-1; D is ambiguous. Germline values: CDR1 MNHEY, CDR2 SVGAGI. This CDR3 has 14 residues. The V and J ends lost 2 bases and 6 bases respectively, with 11 bases between them. CDR3 in DNA: TGTGCCAGCAGTTACGGCCGGGTATTCAATGAGCAGTTCTTC. Its protein product is CASSYGRVFNEQFF.

The count of this clone is one. The chain is built from TRBV6-6 and TRBJ2-2; TRBD2 agrees at 10 bases. CDR1 and CDR2 from the germline V gene are MNHNY and SVGAGI (reference sequence). V dropped 5 bases and J dropped 9; count of bases not matched to a gene: 9. The CDR3 extends over 15 amino acids. The CDR3 DNA reads TGTGCCAGCAGTAACACCGGGACTAGCGCTCGGGAGCTGTTTTTT. It specifies CASSNTGTSARELFF.

The V gene is TRBV9, the J gene TRBJ1-3, with D perhaps matching TRBD1 (5 bases). This CDR3 has 15 residues. Germline loops: CDR1 SGDLS, CDR2 YYNGEE. V was clipped by 7 bases and J by 4 bases, with 18 bases between them. CDR3: CASGPGGGRGNTIYF. Written as DNA, the CDR3 is TGTGCCAGCGGGCCAGGCGGGGGACGCGGAAACACCATATATTTT. The variable domain in full, completed from reference TRBV9 and TRBJ1-3, reads DSGVTQTPKHLITATGQRVTLRCSPRSGDLSVYWYQQSLDQGLQFLIQYYNGEERAKGNILERFSAQQFPDLHSELNLSSLELGDSALYFCASGPGGGRGNTIYFGEGSWLTVV.

The sample holds one count of this clone. The V gene is TRBV19, the J gene TRBJ2-7, with D possibly matching TRBD1 (6 bases). V was pared by 3 bases and J by 2 bases, with 20 bases between. Germline CDR1 and CDR2: LNHDA and SQIVND (reference sequence). The CDR3 consists of 17 residues. The CDR3 sequence is CASSIEVGTPLPYEQYF. The CDR3 DNA reads TGTGCCAGTAGTATTGAAGTTGGGACACCTCTCCCCTACGAGCAGTACTTC.

CDR3 nucleotides: TGTGCCAGCAGCTTTACAGGGAACTACGAGCAGTACTTC. Protein product: CASSFTGNYEQYF. The chain recombines TRBV5-5 with TRBJ2-7, with TRBD1 as a possible D gene (6 bases). Germline CDR1 is SGHKS and CDR2 is YYEKEE (reference sequence). The length of the CDR3 is 13 residues. V lost 2 bases and J lost 3, with 9 bases in between. The whole variable domain, filled in from reference TRBV5-5 and TRBJ2-7, reads DAGVTQSPTHLIKTRGQQVTLRCSPISGHKSVSWYQQVLGQGPQFIFQYYEKEERGRGNFPDRFSARQFPNYSSELNVNALLLGDSALYLCASSFTGNYEQYFGPGTRLTVT.

The rearrangement joins TRBV7-9 to TRBJ2-7, with 8 bases aligning to TRBD1. Trimming cost V 5 bases and J 6 bases; bases outside gene matches: 9. Germline values: CDR1 SEHNR, CDR2 FQNEAQ (reference sequence). CDR3 size: 14 residues. The CDR3, as DNA: TGTGCCAGCAGCGCTCAGGGGGCGCTGAGCGAGCAGTACTTC. Translated, it gives CASSAQGALSEQYF.

The gene calls are TRBV11-1 and TRBJ2-3; D is unresolved. The CDR3 loop spans 16 amino acids. Germline CDR1 is SGHAT and CDR2 is FQDESV (reference sequence). Trimming left V 2 bases short and J 6 bases short, with 18 bases between. The CDR3 sequence: CASSLLLVVGSDTQYF. The DNA for the CDR3 is TGTGCCAGCAGCTTACTACTCGTGGTGGGCAGCGATACGCAGTATTTT.

The rearrangement links TRBV5-8 to TRBJ2-7; D not certain. The CDR3 has 12 residues. V lost 4 bases, J lost 0 bases, and 5 bases lay in between. Germline lookup yields CDR1 SGHTS and CDR2 YDEGEE. This CDR3 is CASSPLSYEQYF. CDR3 DNA sequence: TGTGCCAGCAGCCCTCTCTCCTACGAGCAGTACTTC.

The chain is built from TRBV9 and TRBJ2-5, with TRBD1 identical over 8 bases. The CDR3 spans 15 residues. Germline CDR1 SGDLS, CDR2 YYNGEE. Trimming at V came to 3 bases and at J to 7 bases, leaving 11 bases not matched to a gene. CDR3 protein: CASSAQTGVDRTQYF. CDR3 sequence (DNA): TGTGCCAGCAGCGCGCAGACAGGGGTTGACCGGACCCAGTACTTC. The entire variable domain, with the rest obtained from reference TRBV9 and TRBJ2-5, is as follows: DSGVTQTPKHLITATGQRVTLRCSPRSGDLSVYWYQQSLDQGLQFLIQYYNGEERAKGNILERFSAQQFPDLHSELNLSSLELGDSALYFCASSAQTGVDRTQYFGPGTRLLVL.

The chain is built from TRBV15 and TRBJ2-5; 14 bases fit TRBD2. The CDR3 has 16 residues. CDR1 and CDR2 (germline): LNHNV, YYDKDF (reference sequence). With 3 bases clipped from V and 5 bases from J, the junction kept 5 bases outside the gene matches. DNA for the CDR3: TGTGCCACCAGCAGGACTAGCGGGAGGGCCGGGGAGACCCAGTACTTC. Encoded protein: CATSRTSGRAGETQYF.

CDR3: CASSQPTKKNTEAFF. CDR3 DNA: TGCGCCAGCAGCCAGCCTACGAAGAAGAACACTGAAGCTTTCTTT. The V and J genes are TRBV4-1 and TRBJ1-1; D gene ambiguous. V was pared by 3 bases and J by 1 base, with 12 bases between. CDR3 length: 15 amino acids. Germline loops: CDR1 MGHRA, CDR2 YSYEKL.

This clone has only one observation. DNA for the CDR3: TGTGCCAGCTCACTCCGGCCGACAGGACCAGGCTACAATGAGCAGTTCTTC. It is translated as CASSLRPTGPGYNEQFF. This chain connects TRBV18 to TRBJ2-1, with D possibly being TRBD1 (6 bases). The germline gives CDR1 KGHSH, CDR2 LQKENI. The CDR3 is 17 residues long. V lost 4 bases to trimming and J lost 3 bases, with 19 bases between them. The whole variable domain, filled in from reference TRBV18 and TRBJ2-1, reads NAGVMQNPRHLVRRRGQEARLRCSPMKGHSHVYWYRQLPEEGLKFMVYLQKENIIDESGMPKERFSAEFPKEGPSILRIQQVVRGDSAAYFCASSLRPTGPGYNEQFFGPGTRLTVL.

CDR3 residues: CASSPRDTGNTIYF. CDR3 in DNA: TGTGCCAGCTCACCCAGGGACACTGGAAACACCATATATTTT. The gene calls are TRBV18 and TRBJ1-3, with D perhaps matching TRBD1 (6 bases). V shed 3 bases and J shed 2 bases, with 8 bases lying between them. Per the germline V gene, CDR1 is KGHSH and CDR2 is LQKENI. The CDR3 contains 14 residues.

Details on this clone: At one end the junction does not follow the germline gene, possibly because of a read error. The chain employs TRBV4-1 and TRBJ1-5; D unresolved. Germline CDR1 and CDR2: MGHRA and YSYEKL. CDR3 length: 18 amino acids. The CDR3 sequence: CASSKDAGPATRDQPQHF. The CDR3 coding sequence is TGCGCCAGCAGCAAAGATGCAGGTCCCGCTACTAGGGATCAGCCCCAGCATTTT.

This clone was counted a few times. This chain uses TRBV18 with TRBJ2-3; 7 bases align to TRBD2. The ends lost 1 base at V and 0 bases at J; junction bases unmatched: 1. This CDR3 region has 15 residues. Germline V lookup: CDR1 KGHSH, CDR2 LQKENI. CDR3 region: CASSPLSGSTDTQYF. The CDR3 DNA reads as TGTGCCAGCTCACCACTTAGCGGGAGCACAGATACGCAGTATTTT.

The rearrangement links TRBV7-9 to TRBJ1-4; 7 nucleotides match TRBD1. There are 15 residues in the CDR3. V lost 7 bases to trimming and J lost 3 bases; unmatched junction nucleotides: 8. The V gene's germline CDR1 is SEHNR and CDR2 FQNEAQ (reference sequence). The CDR3 reads CASTSQGQANEKLFF. In DNA, the CDR3 is TGTGCCAGCACATCACAGGGGCAGGCTAATGAAAAACTGTTTTTT.

J is TRBJ2-7 and V is TRBV2; 10 bases agree with TRBD1. V lost 7 bases, J lost 3 bases, and 6 bases stayed unmatched. The germline V gene has CDR1 SNHLY and CDR2 FYNNEI. The CDR3 sequence is 14 residues long. CDR3 DNA: TGTGCCAGCATGTGGGACAGGGGATACTACGAGCAGTACTTC. This gives the protein CASMWDRGYYEQYF. The full variable domain, rest sourced from reference TRBV2 and TRBJ2-7, is EPEVTQTPSHQVTQMGQEVILRCVPISNHLYFYWYRQILGQKVEFLVSFYNNEISEKSEIFDDQFSVERPDGSNFTLKIRSTKLEDSAMYFCASMWDRGYYEQYFGPGTRLTVT.

This chain uses TRBV19 with TRBJ2-7, with D possibly matching TRBD1 (5 bases). Between the trimmed V and J ends, which lost 7 bases and 6 bases, there was a span of 10 bases. The CDR3 has 11 amino acids. Germline CDR1 LNHDA, CDR2 SQIVND (reference sequence). CDR3 loop: CASTQGSEQYF. CDR3 DNA: TGTGCCAGTACCCAGGGTTCCGAGCAGTACTTC.

V gene TRBV6-5 combines with J gene TRBJ2-7; TRBD2 might be the D (6 bases). This CDR3 contains 12 residues. Germline CDR1 and CDR2: MNHEY and SVGAGI. V was shortened by 11 bases and J by 4 bases, with 15 bases between the two germline ends. The CDR3 reads CASGTSLYEQYF. Written as DNA, the CDR3 is TGTGCCTCCGGGACTTCTCTTTACGAGCAGTACTTC.

The V gene is TRBV14, the J gene TRBJ2-7; 12 bases are a match to TRBD1. V lost 4 bases, J lost 5 bases, and 9 bases stayed unmatched. Germline V gene data show CDR1 as SGHDN and CDR2 as FVKESK. This CDR3 has 16 residues. In DNA, the CDR3 is TGTGCCAGCAGCCCCTATCTAGGGACAGGGGGCGACGAGCAGTACTTC. Its protein product is CASSPYLGTGGDEQYF.

The CDR3 DNA follows: TGTGCCAGCAGTTTCCGGGTGACAGAAGGCTACACCTTC. This sequence encodes CASSFRVTEGYTF. J is TRBJ1-2 and V is TRBV28; a possible D gene is TRBD1 (5 bases). This CDR3 has 13 residues. The V end lost 3 bases, the J end lost 8 bases, and 13 bases lay between the germline ends. Per germline, CDR1 MDHEN and CDR2 SYDVKM.

The rearrangement uses TRBV7-2 and TRBJ1-5; D is perhaps TRBD1 (5 bases). Germline V gene sequence: CDR1 SGHTA, CDR2 FQGNSA. This CDR3 has 13 amino acids. Trimming stripped 5 bases from V and 4 bases from J, with 9 bases between. The CDR3 bases are TGTGCCAGCAGCAACCAGGGTAATCAGCCCCAGCATTTT. Its translation: CASSNQGNQPQHF.

The rearrangement joins TRBV19 to TRBJ1-1; no reliable D call. Per germline, CDR1 LNHDA and CDR2 SQIVND (reference sequence). CDR3 size: 12 residues. V lost 5 bases, J lost 1 base, and 5 bases lay in between. The CDR3 protein is CASSHGNTEAFF. CDR3 DNA: TGTGCCAGTAGTCACGGGAACACTGAAGCTTTCTTT.

This chain joins TRBV5-1 and TRBJ2-1, with a tentative D call TRBD2 (6 bases). The CDR3 sequence is 17 residues long. Between the trimmed V and J ends, which lost 6 bases and 0 bases, there was a span of 19 bases. Looked up from germline, CDR1 is SGHRS and CDR2 is YFSETQ. In DNA, the CDR3 is TGCGCCAGCAAAATCCTAGGCGGGACGCTCTCCTACAATGAGCAGTTCTTC. Residues: CASKILGGTLSYNEQFF.

The chain employs TRBV19 and TRBJ2-7; D is ambiguous. CDR3 length equals 13 residues. Germline assignment: CDR1 LNHDA and CDR2 SQIVND (reference sequence). V was shortened by 5 bases and J by 3 bases, with 11 bases between the two germline ends. The chain's CDR3 is CASSSTTDYEQYF. The DNA for the CDR3 is TGTGCCAGTAGTTCTACTACTGACTACGAGCAGTACTTC. Drawing the rest from reference TRBV19 and TRBJ2-7, the complete variable domain is DGGITQSPKYLFRKEGQNVTLSCEQNLNHDAMYWYRQDPGQGLRLIYYSQIVNDFQKGDIAEGYSVSREKKESFPLTVTSAQKNPTAFYLCASSSTTDYEQYFGPGTRLTVT.

The chain links TRBV19 to TRBJ2-7, with 9 bases matching TRBD1. The CDR3 covers 14 residues. The ends lost 1 base at V and 5 bases at J; junction bases unmatched: 3. Germline CDR1 reads LNHDA; CDR2 reads SQIVND (reference sequence). CDR3 loop: CASSIGDRAHEQYF. The CDR3 bases are TGTGCCAGTAGTATAGGGGACAGGGCCCACGAGCAGTACTTC.